The present entry profiles one T cell receptor (delta chain) with its context. Its antigen is as yet unknown. Extracted RNA was reverse transcribed into cDNA. The CDR3 regions were amplified by multiplex PCR from V-gene primers to a constant-region primer. TCRdb fed the multiplex PCR reads into CATT to redo clone calling. The sample lists some 73,000 delta-chain clones, about 35% occurring once. The data derive from a study of Vδ1+ human thymocytes. The study, taken as a whole, reports: Highly polyclonal TRG and TRD repertoires with Gaussian CDR3 length distributions appeared in thymus. Unlike peripheral blood Vdelta1+ controls, thymic delta-chain sequences included 20% to 25% Vdelta2 and few Vdelta3. Donors shared many TRG clonotypes but few TRD clonotypes.

Thymocytes were sorted as CD3+ TCRVdelta1+ TCRVdelta2- after alphabeta T cell depletion. V dropped 6 bases and J dropped 4; count of bases not matched to a gene: 18. This CDR3 comprises 18 residues. Germline V gene sequence: CDR1 TSWWSYY, CDR2 QGS. This sequence originates from a boy in the first two years of life who had congenital heart surgery. This chain links TRDV1 with TRDJ1, with TRDD3 matching over 9 bases. The source material was Vdelta1+ gamma-delta thymocytes from the thymus. Subset: FACS-sorted CD3+ TCRalphabeta- TCRVdelta1+ TCRVdelta2- thymocytes. CDR3 DNA: TGTGCTCTTGGTAGAGGGGTCCTCCCTGGGGGATCTTACGATAAACTCATCTTT. Encoded protein: CALGRGVLPGGSYDKLIF.